One T cell receptor beta chain is described in this entry. The data were taken from a study of T cell changes during pregnancy in multiple sclerosis. This table comes from immunoSEQ multiplex PCR, and its TCRdb copy is limited to in-frame clones, with some not included. The data show tens of thousands of clones, 80% to 90% seen once. Germline V gene data show CDR1 as SGHRS and CDR2 as YFSETQ. V lost 0 bases and J lost 2, with 8 bases in between. This CDR3 is 14 amino acids long. J is TRBJ2-5 and V is TRBV5-1; tentative D call: TRBD2 (5 bases). The sequence was obtained from a female donor with multiple sclerosis, enrolled in a pregnancy study. Here the sequenced sample was CD4+ T cells from peripheral blood mononuclear cells, taken in the first trimester of pregnancy. The CDR3 nucleotides read TGCGCCAGCAGCTTGGCCCCGGGACAAGAGACCCAGTACTTC. It codes for CASSLAPGQETQYF.